These 8 T cell receptor beta chains were sequenced from one sample in a study of blood T cell repertoires in COVID-19. Data came from immunoSEQ multiplex PCR; TCRdb stores just in-frame clones and leaves some out. The sample includes 250,000 to 300,000 clones, about 85% of them seen just once. The sequenced sample consisted of peripheral blood. The receptors stem from a woman in her forties or fifties who had recovered from COVID-19.

Notes on this clone: Different DNA sequences within this sample yield the same CDR3. The chain links TRBV30 to TRBJ1-4; 7 nucleotides align to TRBD1. V lost 3 bases and J lost 8; bases outside the gene matches: 6. The CDR3 runs 13 residues. Germline V gene sequence: CDR1 GTSNPN, CDR2 SVGIG (reference sequence). The chain's CDR3 is CAWRRQGGEKLFF. DNA of the CDR3: TGTGCCTGGAGGAGACAGGGCGGAGAAAAACTGTTTTTT. The full variable domain, with the rest looked up from reference TRBV30 and TRBJ1-4, is SQTIHQWPATLVQPVGSPLSLECTVEGTSNPNLYWYRQAAGRGLQLLFYSVGIGQISSEVPQNLSASRPQDRQFILSSKKLLLSDSGFYLCAWRRQGGEKLFFGSGTQLSVL.

The chain uses TRBV7-9 and TRBJ1-2, with 9 nucleotides matching TRBD1. The V gene's germline CDR1 is SEHNR and CDR2 FQNEAQ (reference sequence). After removal of 5 bases from V and 4 bases from J, the junction contained 5 bases not matched to a gene. The CDR3 runs to 14 residues. The CDR3 here is CASSRGQGTYGYTF. The DNA for the CDR3 is TGTGCCAGCAGCCGCGGACAGGGGACCTATGGCTACACCTTC.

Here the CDR3 DNA reads TGTGCCAGCAGCCAAGTTGACGGGGGGGTTAGATCCGGGGAGCTGTTTTTT. It specifies CASSQVDGGVRSGELFF. The chain couples TRBV4-2 to TRBJ2-2, with 8 nucleotides matching TRBD2. The CDR3 sequence is 17 residues long. V shed 1 base and J 6 bases; nucleotides not matched to a gene: 10. Per the germline V gene, CDR1 is LGHNA and CDR2 is YNFKEQ.

The chain has TRBV28 and TRBJ2-7; 9 bases are shared with TRBD2. Germline V lookup: CDR1 MDHEN, CDR2 SYDVKM. The CDR3 is made up of 12 amino acids. V shed 5 bases, J shed 6 bases, and the junction held 2 bases outside the gene matches. The CDR3 bases are TGTGCCAGCAGTCGGCGGGGGGGCGAGCAGTACTTC. This translates into CASSRRGGEQYF.

The genes are TRBV7-3 and TRBJ2-1, with TRBD2 identical over 7 bases. CDR3 length: 13 residues. With V trimmed by 5 bases and J by 6 bases, 4 bases remained unmatched. The germline CDR1 and CDR2 sequences are SGHTA and FQGTGA. The CDR3 spells CASSPPGGNEQFF. Written as DNA, the CDR3 is TGTGCCAGCAGCCCGCCGGGGGGCAATGAGCAGTTCTTC.

The gene calls are TRBV20-1 and TRBJ2-3; D gene unclear. The CDR3 totals 11 residues. V gave up 6 bases and J gave up 14 bases, with 18 bases separating them. CDR1 is DFQATT and CDR2 is SNEGSKA in the germline V gene (reference sequence). The CDR3 region is CSAWASPKVYF. CDR3 nucleotides: TGCAGTGCATGGGCTTCACCGAAGGTGTATTTT.

This clone was seen only once. The chain has TRBV27 and TRBJ1-5; D remains ambiguous. The V gene's germline CDR1 is MNHEY and CDR2 SMNVEV (reference sequence). The CDR3 is 13 residues long. The ends were cut back, 3 bases at V and 0 bases at J, with 3 bases in the middle. This CDR3 is CASSFYSNQPQHF. CDR3 sequence (DNA): TGTGCCAGCAGTTTCTATAGCAATCAGCCCCAGCATTTT.

The V call is TRBV29-1, the J call TRBJ1-2; 9 positions agree with TRBD1. With 0 bases clipped from V and 8 bases from J, the junction kept 13 bases outside the gene matches. This CDR3 is built from 16 residues. Germline assignment: CDR1 SQVTM and CDR2 ANQGSEA. The CDR3 DNA follows: TGCAGCGTTGAAGAGTTCAGGACAGGGGTAATAGGGGGCTACACCTTC. Protein: CSVEEFRTGVIGGYTF.